This is a list of T cell receptor beta chains from one sample in a study of early T cells in non-severe SARS-CoV-2 infection. TCRdb redid the calling of the 5' RACE reads with MiXCR, one entry per CDR3 protein. The sample carries more than 85,000 distinct CDR3 sequences, about 15% recorded once. The input for sequencing was whole blood, taken at baseline. The source of these receptors is an adult who was a healthcare worker with PCR-confirmed SARS-CoV-2 infection or an uninfected control (not recorded which). Both conserved end residues are part of each CDR3. Fields, in order: CDR3 length, V gene, D gene, J gene, clone size, CDR3 DNA, CDR3 protein. The D gene is left open where the match is weak. Only part of the rows carry a size: once, few, many, or a class if the clone is expanded.

15	TRBV4-2	.	TRBJ1-5	many	TGTGCCAGCAGCCAAGACTTCTGGGGTGGTCAGCCCCAGCATTTT	CASSQDFWGGQPQHF
15	TRBV20-1	TRBD1	TRBJ2-1	many	TGCAGTGCAGGACAGGCTCCGCACTCCTACAATGAGCAGTTCTTC	CSAGQAPHSYNEQFF
13	TRBV24-1	TRBD1	TRBJ1-1	few	TGTGCCACCAGGGGACAGGGGAACACTGAAGCTTTCTTT	CATRGQGNTEAFF
14	TRBV5-6	TRBD2	TRBJ2-1	few	TGTGCCAGCAGCCCGCCTAGCGGGAGGAATGAGCAGTTCTTC	CASSPPSGRNEQFF
14	TRBV6-6	.	TRBJ2-3	medium-sized	TGTGCCAGCAGTTTGGTGGGTAGCACAGATACGCAGTATTTT	CASSLVGSTDTQYF
13	TRBV5-6	.	TRBJ2-7	.	TGTGCCAGCAGCTTAATCGACATCACCGAGCAGTACTTC	CASSLIDITEQYF
14	TRBV21-1	.	TRBJ1-6	.	TGTGCCCAGGGGGGACGGGAAAAAGGTTCACCCCTCCACTTT	CAQGGREKGSPLHF
15	TRBV6-6	TRBD1	TRBJ2-3	many	TGTGCCGGACACCCACCGGGACAGGGCACAGATACGCAGTATTTT	CAGHPPGQGTDTQYF
16	TRBV20-1	.	TRBJ2-3	many	TGCAGTGCTAGAGACTACACGACGGGACGCACAGATACGCAGTATTTT	CSARDYTTGRTDTQYF
14	TRBV5-4	TRBD1	TRBJ1-5	few	TGTGCCAGCAGCCTACAGGGGGCTAACCAGCCCCAGCATTTT	CASSLQGANQPQHF
11	TRBV9	.	TRBJ1-2	few	TGTGCCAGCAGCCGGGGGGATGGCTACACCTTC	CASSRGDGYTF
15	TRBV27	TRBD2	TRBJ2-5	.	TGTGCCAGCAGTTTAGTAGCGGGAGGAGGGGAGACCCAGTACTTC	CASSLVAGGGETQYF
11	TRBV5-1	.	TRBJ2-1	.	TGCGCCAGCCTTCCGGCTGCCGAGCAGTTCTTC	CASLPAAEQFF
13	TRBV27	.	TRBJ1-5	many	TGTGCCAGCAGTTTAAAGGAAAATCAGCCCCAGCATTTT	CASSLKENQPQHF
14	TRBV12-3/TRBV12-4	.	TRBJ2-7	.	TGTGCCAGCAGTTTGAGACGAAACCGACAGTTGCAGTACTTC	CASSLRRNRQLQYF
15	TRBV18	TRBD1	TRBJ1-1	few	TGTGCCAGCTCCCAGGGACAGCGGATGAACACTGAAGCTTTCTTT	CASSQGQRMNTEAFF
15	TRBV28	.	TRBJ2-7	.	TGTGCCAGCAGCTCTGGACAGTCCTTCCATGGCGAGCAGTACTTC	CASSSGQSFHGEQYF
15	TRBV9	.	TRBJ2-1	.	TGTGCCAGCAGCGTAGTGGGTAGCGAGTACAATGAGCAGTTCTTC	CASSVVGSEYNEQFF
12	TRBV12-3/TRBV12-4	.	TRBJ2-2	few	TGTGCCAGCAGGCAGATACCCGGGGAGCTGTTTTTT	CASRQIPGELFF
13	TRBV5-4	.	TRBJ1-1	.	TGTGCCAGCAGCCGGGTTGCGAACACTGAAGCTTTCTTT	CASSRVANTEAFF
13	TRBV13	TRBD2	TRBJ2-1	many	TGTGCCAGCAGCTTATTGACCACTAGCGATCCGTTCTTC	CASSLLTTSDPFF
16	TRBV6-2/TRBV6-3	.	TRBJ1-1	few	TGTGCCAGCAGTTACTCGATTTTCGGGGGGATGTATGAAGCTTTCTTT	CASSYSIFGGMYEAFF
14	TRBV28	.	TRBJ2-3	.	TGTGCCAGCAGTTTGCCAGGGAAGGGAGATACGCAGTATTTT	CASSLPGKGDTQYF
15	TRBV9	.	TRBJ1-3	.	TGTGCCAGCAGCGTGACCGCAGGGGATGGAAACACCATATATTTT	CASSVTAGDGNTIYF
17	TRBV18	TRBD1	TRBJ2-2	few	TGTGCCAGCTCACCCCCATCTGGACAGGGGAACACCGGGGAGCTGTTTTTT	CASSPPSGQGNTGELFF
13	TRBV12-3/TRBV12-4	TRBD2	TRBJ2-1	.	TGTGCCAGCAGTCCCGGACTAGCTAATGAGCAGTTCTTC	CASSPGLANEQFF
15	TRBV5-1	.	TRBJ2-2	.	TGCGCCAGCAGCGGGGGACTGCGGGACGGCGGGGAGCTGTTTTTT	CASSGGLRDGGELFF
16	TRBV7-6	.	TRBJ2-1	.	TGTGCCAGCAGCGATCGAAGGGGTAGCTCCTACAATGAGCAGTTCTTC	CASSDRRGSSYNEQFF
15	TRBV5-1	.	TRBJ2-2	.	TGCGCCAGCAGCTCCCTCTTTACTAGTGCCGGGGAGCTGTTTTTT	CASSSLFTSAGELFF
12	TRBV28	.	TRBJ1-2	few	TGTGCCAGCAGTCCGGACAGCATGGGCTACACCTTC	CASSPDSMGYTF
15	TRBV3-1	.	TRBJ1-5	few	TGTGCCAGTTCACGGGGGGTAAATAGCAATCAGCCCCAGCATTTT	CASSRGVNSNQPQHF
14	TRBV29-1	.	TRBJ2-2	.	TGCAGCGCGAGGGGACAAGTATACACCGGGGAGCTGTTTTTT	CSARGQVYTGELFF
11	TRBV29-1	.	TRBJ2-1	few	TGCAGCGGAACACAGGTTTGGGAGCAGTTCTTC	CSGTQVWEQFF
13	TRBV11-3	.	TRBJ1-3	few	TGTGCCAGCAGCCTATCGTCGGGAAACACCATATATTTT	CASSLSSGNTIYF
15	TRBV20-1	TRBD2	TRBJ2-1	.	TGCAGTGCTCCCCCGGGACTAGCGGTATTCGATGAGCAGTTCTTC	CSAPPGLAVFDEQFF
14	TRBV4-3	.	TRBJ2-1	.	TGCGCCAGCAGCCAAGGAGCCAATATCGGGGAGCAGTTCTTC	CASSQGANIGEQFF
15	TRBV5-1	.	TRBJ2-3	.	TGCGCCAGCAGCATGCCTGATAGGACTACAGATACGCAGTATTTT	CASSMPDRTTDTQYF
15	TRBV4-3	.	TRBJ2-3	.	TGCGCCAGCAGCCAAGTCCCGGGGGAAGCAGATACGCAGTATTTT	CASSQVPGEADTQYF
15	TRBV6-1	TRBD1	TRBJ1-2	few	TGTGCCAACCGAGGGGGGACAGGGATGATCTATGGCTACACCTTC	CANRGGTGMIYGYTF
19	TRBV6-6	.	TRBJ2-7	.	TGTGCCAGCAGTTACTCTGTGTATCAAAGGACTTTAGTATCCTACGAGCAGTACTTC	CASSYSVYQRTLVSYEQYF
14	TRBV18	.	TRBJ2-1	many	TGTGCCAGCTCACCAACTAGCTCCTACAATGAGCAGTTCTTC	CASSPTSSYNEQFF
14	TRBV12-3/TRBV12-4	TRBD1	TRBJ1-1	.	TGTGCCAGCAGTTTGGGCTTAGGGACAGATGAAGCTTTCTTT	CASSLGLGTDEAFF
15	TRBV20-1	TRBD2	TRBJ2-1	many	TGCAGTGCCCTACGGGGGGATAGCTCCTACAATGAGCAGTTCTTC	CSALRGDSSYNEQFF
14	TRBV7-2	.	TRBJ2-3	few	TGTGCCAGCAGCTTAGAAATCGCATCAGATACGCAGTATTTT	CASSLEIASDTQYF
13	TRBV7-7	.	TRBJ2-1	.	TGTGCCAGCAGCTTAGGCGTAAACAATGAGCAGTTCTTC	CASSLGVNNEQFF
12	TRBV28	.	TRBJ1-6	.	TGTGCCAGCAGTTTTCGTCCAACACCCCTCCACTTT	CASSFRPTPLHF
16	TRBV4-3	TRBD2	TRBJ2-3	.	TGCGCCAGCAGCCAAGATACTAGCGGGAGTTCAGATACGCAGTATTTT	CASSQDTSGSSDTQYF
14	TRBV4-1	.	TRBJ2-4	few	TGCGCCAGCAGCCTAACGGGACCGCAAAACATTCAGTACTTC	CASSLTGPQNIQYF
11	TRBV15	.	TRBJ2-7	few	TGTGCCACCTCTCACAGGGACGAGCAGTACTTC	CATSHRDEQYF
13	TRBV2	.	TRBJ2-7	few	TGTGCCAGCAGTGAAGTATGGGAGTCCGAGCAGTACTTC	CASSEVWESEQYF
13	TRBV20-1	.	TRBJ1-1	.	TGCAGTGCTGGGAGGGGCCCGAACACTGAAGCTTTCTTT	CSAGRGPNTEAFF
13	TRBV7-9	TRBD1	TRBJ1-5	.	TGTGCCAGCAGCATTACAGGGGCCCAGCCCCAGCATTTT	CASSITGAQPQHF
13	TRBV7-9	.	TRBJ2-3	.	TGTGCCAGCAGCTTCTTAGGGGGAGATACGCAGTATTTT	CASSFLGGDTQYF
13	TRBV19	.	TRBJ1-4	many	TGTGCAACTAGGGTCCCGGCTAATGAAAAACTGTTTTTT	CATRVPANEKLFF
14	TRBV7-2	.	TRBJ2-5	.	TGTGCCAGCAGCTTTGGGCTCTTCCAAGAGACCCAGTACTTC	CASSFGLFQETQYF
13	TRBV11-2	.	TRBJ1-1	many	TGTGCCAGCAGCTTACGGGGGAACACTGAAGCTTTCTTT	CASSLRGNTEAFF
14	TRBV5-1	.	TRBJ2-7	few	TGCGCCAGCAGCCCGATCGGGGTCGTCGACGAGCAGTACTTC	CASSPIGVVDEQYF
16	TRBV20-1	TRBD1	TRBJ2-7	many	TGCAGTGCGGGCCGGGACAGGGTACCCCCATTCTACGAGCAGTACTTC	CSAGRDRVPPFYEQYF
15	TRBV9	.	TRBJ2-2	.	TGTGCCAGCAGTCTCCAGGCCACGAACACCGGGGAGCTGTTTTTT	CASSLQATNTGELFF
13	TRBV25-1	.	TRBJ1-4	few	TGTGCCAGCAGTGAGGGCTTTAATGAAAAACTGTTTTTT	CASSEGFNEKLFF